Following are 26 T cell receptor beta chains from one sample sequenced in a study of cytotoxic CD8 clonotypes in ibrutinib-treated CLL. Produced via immunoSEQ multiplex PCR; TCRdb's table is partial and in-frame only. The data show more than 300,000 clones, with 80% seen just once and more than 6% held by the top ten. The sequenced sample was PBMCs, obtained before ibrutinib treatment. These receptor sequences come from a human donor with chronic lymphocytic leukemia.

This clone was seen once. This chain joins TRBV4-2 and TRBJ2-3; 11 positions match TRBD2. V lost 0 bases to trimming and J lost 1 base; unmatched junction nucleotides: 6. Germline CDR1 LGHNA, CDR2 YNFKEQ. CDR3 size: 18 residues. The CDR3 region is CASSQDRLAGLGTDTQYF. Here the CDR3 DNA reads TGTGCCAGCAGCCAAGATAGACTAGCGGGATTAGGCACAGATACGCAGTATTTT.

The gene calls are TRBV15 and TRBJ2-5, with 7 bases matching TRBD1. With V trimmed by 1 base and J by 2 bases, 4 bases remained unmatched. The CDR3 sequence is 15 residues long. Germline values: CDR1 LNHNV, CDR2 YYDKDF (reference sequence). This CDR3 reads CATSRGWGQQETQYF. The CDR3 nucleotides read TGTGCCACCAGCAGAGGGTGGGGACAGCAAGAGACCCAGTACTTC.

The V gene is TRBV12-5, the J gene TRBJ2-7; D gene uncertain. The V gene's germline CDR1 is LGHNT and CDR2 FRNRAP. This CDR3 region has 15 residues. Between the trimmed V and J ends, which lost 4 bases and 5 bases, there was a span of 18 bases. This CDR3 reads CASGSAYEGLHEQYF. CDR3 nucleotide sequence: TGTGCTAGTGGTTCCGCCTATGAAGGTTTACACGAGCAGTACTTC.

The chain carries TRBV27 and TRBJ2-7, with D perhaps matching TRBD1 or TRBD2 (6 bases each). V gave up 1 base and J gave up 5 bases, with 12 bases separating them. The CDR3 is 14 residues long. CDR1 and CDR2 from the germline V gene are MNHEY and SMNVEV (reference sequence). The CDR3 DNA reads as TGTGCCAGCAGTTTATGGAGGGGGACCCACGAGCAGTACTTC. Translated: CASSLWRGTHEQYF.

The V and J genes are TRBV4-1 and TRBJ2-7; 8 nucleotides align to TRBD1. Germline CDR1 reads MGHRA; CDR2 reads YSYEKL. The ends lost 6 bases at V and 1 base at J; junction bases unmatched: 8. This CDR3 is built from 15 residues. The CDR3 here is CASRQIQGASYEQYF. Written as DNA, the CDR3 is TGCGCCAGCAGACAAATTCAGGGGGCTTCCTACGAGCAGTACTTC.

The V and J genes are TRBV9 and TRBJ1-3; TRBD1 matches at 9 bases. The length of the CDR3 is 20 residues. V trimming: 0 bases; J trimming: 1 base; junction bases outside the gene matches: 14. Germline loops: CDR1 SGDLS, CDR2 YYNGEE. CDR3 sequence (DNA): TGTGCCAGCAGCGTAGCGGGAGACACCGGGGACAGGGCATCTGGAAACACCATATATTTT. It yields the protein CASSVAGDTGDRASGNTIYF. The full variable domain, rest sourced from reference TRBV9 and TRBJ1-3, is DSGVTQTPKHLITATGQRVTLRCSPRSGDLSVYWYQQSLDQGLQFLIQYYNGEERAKGNILERFSAQQFPDLHSELNLSSLELGDSALYFCASSVAGDTGDRASGNTIYFGEGSWLTVV.

The chain combines TRBV11-2 with TRBJ2-1, with 9 bases matching TRBD1. After removal of 6 bases from V and 6 bases from J, the junction contained 9 bases not matched to a gene. The CDR3 totals 15 residues. Germline CDR1 reads SGHAT; CDR2 reads FQNNGV. The CDR3 sequence: CASRLQGAYVNEQFF. The CDR3 nucleotides are TGTGCCAGCAGACTACAGGGGGCTTATGTCAATGAGCAGTTCTTC.

The chain carries TRBV30 and TRBJ2-7, with 9 bases identical to TRBD1. The CDR3 is 14 amino acids. The V gene end was trimmed by 4 bases and the J gene end by 1 base; junction bases not matched to a gene: 5. Germline assignment: CDR1 GTSNPN and CDR2 SVGIG (reference sequence). CDR3 DNA sequence: TGTGCCTGGAACTCCGGGACAGGGTCCTACGAGCAGTACTTC. Protein product: CAWNSGTGSYEQYF.

The chain has TRBV30 and TRBJ1-1; D not resolved. The CDR3 length is 16 residues. V lost 7 bases, J lost 4 bases, and 25 bases lay in between. Germline V CDR1 and CDR2: GTSNPN, SVGIG (reference sequence). The CDR3 DNA reads TGTGCCTTCTATACCGAAGTGGGGTCGCGGGGCACTGAAGCTTTCTTT. Its protein product is CAFYTEVGSRGTEAFF.

The chain uses TRBV5-4 and TRBJ1-2; 8 nucleotides align to TRBD1. V shed 4 bases, J shed 0 bases, and the junction held 5 bases outside the gene matches. Germline V gene sequence: CDR1 SGHNT, CDR2 YYREEE (reference sequence). CDR3 size: 15 residues. CDR3 nucleotide sequence: TGTGCCAGCAGCCGTCTGGACAGGGCTAACTATGGCTACACCTTC. It yields the protein CASSRLDRANYGYTF. Supplemented by reference TRBV5-4 and TRBJ1-2, the full variable domain reads ETGVTQSPTHLIKTRGQQVTLRCSSQSGHNTVSWYQQALGQGPQFIFQYYREEENGRGNFPPRFSGLQFPNYSSELNVNALELDDSALYLCASSRLDRANYGYTFGSGTRLTVV.

This clone has just one count. The V gene is TRBV7-9, the J gene TRBJ1-1; TRBD1 is a possible D gene (6 bases). The germline V gene has CDR1 SEHNR and CDR2 FQNEAQ (reference sequence). With 5 bases removed from V and 1 base from J, the gap between germline ends came to 11 bases. The CDR3 has 14 amino acids. The CDR3 nucleotides read TGTGCCAGCAGCCCGGGACAATGGAACACTGAAGCTTTCTTT. As protein: CASSPGQWNTEAFF. The full variable domain, with the rest looked up from reference TRBV7-9 and TRBJ1-1, is DTGVSQNPRHKITKRGQNVTFRCDPISEHNRLYWYRQTLGQGPEFLTYFQNEAQLEKSRLLSDRFSAERPKGSFSTLEIQRTEQGDSAMYLCASSPGQWNTEAFFGQGTRLTVV.

This clone was seen only once. The CDR3 region has the DNA TGTGCCAGCAGCTTGGGGACAACTAACTATGGCTACACCTTC. Translated, it gives CASSLGTTNYGYTF. The chain is built from TRBV7-9 and TRBJ1-2; a possible D gene is TRBD1 (6 bases). The CDR3 runs 14 residues. From germline, CDR1 is SEHNR and CDR2 FQNEAQ (reference sequence). The V end was cut by 3 bases, the J end by 0 bases, with 8 bases between. The full variable domain, rest sourced from reference TRBV7-9 and TRBJ1-2, is DTGVSQNPRHKITKRGQNVTFRCDPISEHNRLYWYRQTLGQGPEFLTYFQNEAQLEKSRLLSDRFSAERPKGSFSTLEIQRTEQGDSAMYLCASSLGTTNYGYTFGSGTRLTVV.

The J gene is TRBJ2-7, the V gene TRBV7-2; D gene uncertain. Trimming took 3 bases from V and 0 from J, leaving 12 bases between them. This CDR3 contains 15 residues. Germline assignment: CDR1 SGHTA and CDR2 FQGNSA. The CDR3 DNA reads as TGTGCCAGCAGCTTCATGGGCAGGAGCTCCTACGAGCAGTACTTC. Translating it yields CASSFMGRSSYEQYF.

This sequence joins TRBV7-2 and TRBJ2-1, with 10 nucleotides matching TRBD2. Per germline, CDR1 SGHTA and CDR2 FQGNSA. This CDR3 has 16 residues. V shed 1 base, J shed 3 bases, and the junction held 3 bases outside the gene matches. The CDR3: CASSLVASGSYNEQFF. As DNA, the CDR3 is TGTGCCAGCAGCTTAGTGGCTAGCGGGAGCTACAATGAGCAGTTCTTC.

This sequence joins TRBV27 and TRBJ2-7, with TRBD1 matching over 11 bases. CDR1 and CDR2 (germline): MNHEY, SMNVEV (reference sequence). The V segment lost 4 bases and the J segment 3 bases; nucleotides outside the gene matches: 8. The CDR3 consists of 16 residues. CDR3 region: CASSSSRTGGSYEQYF. The DNA of the CDR3 is TGTGCCAGCAGTTCTTCCAGGACAGGGGGCAGCTACGAGCAGTACTTC.

The rearrangement links TRBV4-2 to TRBJ2-5, with D possibly matching TRBD2 (6 bases). The CDR3 is 14 residues long. Trimming left V 3 bases short and J 0 bases short, with 8 bases between. CDR1 is LGHNA, CDR2 YNFKEQ, per germline. This CDR3 reads CASSQERDQETQYF. In nucleotides, the CDR3 is TGTGCCAGCAGCCAGGAGCGGGACCAAGAGACCCAGTACTTC.

The J gene is TRBJ1-3, the V gene TRBV10-2; 9 nucleotides align to TRBD1. V shed 6 bases and J 1 base; nucleotides not matched to a gene: 7. This CDR3 region has 16 residues. CDR1 and CDR2 (germline): WSHSY, SAAADI. CDR3 protein: CASRRKTGGSGNTIYF. In DNA form, the CDR3 reads TGCGCCAGCAGGAGAAAGACAGGGGGATCTGGAAACACCATATATTTT.

The chain has TRBV5-5 and TRBJ2-2; 12 positions agree with TRBD2. The J segment lost 7 bases and the V segment lost 6 bases, leaving 13 bases of the junction unmatched. Per germline, CDR1 SGHKS and CDR2 YYEKEE (reference sequence). The CDR3 loop spans 17 amino acids. The CDR3: CASTRVLAGGPVGELFF. Here the CDR3 DNA reads TGTGCCAGCACCCGTGTCCTAGCGGGAGGGCCCGTCGGGGAGCTGTTTTTT. The full variable domain, rest sourced from reference TRBV5-5 and TRBJ2-2, is DAGVTQSPTHLIKTRGQQVTLRCSPISGHKSVSWYQQVLGQGPQFIFQYYEKEERGRGNFPDRFSARQFPNYSSELNVNALLLGDSALYLCASTRVLAGGPVGELFFGEGSRLTVL.

The V and J genes are TRBV18 and TRBJ1-2, with D possibly being TRBD1 (6 bases). With 1 base removed from V and 1 base from J, the gap between germline ends came to 19 bases. The CDR3 sequence is 18 residues long. The germline CDR1 and CDR2 sequences are KGHSH and LQKENI. The CDR3 DNA is TGTGCCAGCTCACCACTCAACCTAAGGGGGACCAATAACTATGGCTACACCTTC. This encodes CASSPLNLRGTNNYGYTF.

The chain links TRBV4-3 to TRBJ1-5; D is unresolved. The CDR3 runs 15 residues. V lost 0 bases and J lost 4, with 10 bases in between. CDR1 and CDR2 from the germline V gene are LGHNA and YSLEER. The CDR3 region has the DNA TGCGCCAGCAGCCAAGATTTCCAGCGAAATCAGCCCCAGCATTTT. The encoded protein is CASSQDFQRNQPQHF.

This rearrangement joins TRBV6-5 to TRBJ1-2; D unresolved. The CDR3 spans 13 residues. Germline CDR1 reads MNHEY; CDR2 reads SVGAGI. The V and J ends lost 6 bases and 2 bases respectively, with 10 bases between them. CDR3 sequence (DNA): TGTGCCAGCAGCGGAATCTACAACTATGGCTACACCTTC. Its protein is CASSGIYNYGYTF.

The chain combines TRBV27 with TRBJ1-1; D is possibly TRBD1 (5 bases). Between the trimmed V and J ends, which lost 3 bases and 1 base, there was a span of 9 bases. The CDR3 covers 14 residues. CDR1 and CDR2 (germline): MNHEY, SMNVEV (reference sequence). CDR3 sequence (DNA): TGTGCCAGCAGTTTGGGACTCGGGAACACTGAAGCTTTCTTT. This encodes CASSLGLGNTEAFF.

This rearrangement joins TRBV5-5 to TRBJ2-1; 13 bases agree with TRBD2. Germline CDR1 SGHKS, CDR2 YYEKEE (reference sequence). The CDR3 has 15 residues. With 4 bases clipped from V and 7 bases from J, the junction kept 5 bases outside the gene matches. The CDR3 DNA follows: TGTGCCAGCAGCCCCCCGGGACTAGCGGGGAATGAGCAGTTCTTC. Amino acids: CASSPPGLAGNEQFF. Full variable domain (remainder filled in from reference TRBV5-5 and TRBJ2-1): DAGVTQSPTHLIKTRGQQVTLRCSPISGHKSVSWYQQVLGQGPQFIFQYYEKEERGRGNFPDRFSARQFPNYSSELNVNALLLGDSALYLCASSPPGLAGNEQFFGPGTRLTVL.

This clone was detected a few times. This rearrangement joins TRBV5-4 to TRBJ2-1; D unclear. Germline V gene data show CDR1 as SGHNT and CDR2 as YYREEE (reference sequence). CDR3 size: 13 residues. With 1 base removed from V and 6 bases from J, the gap between germline ends came to 8 bases. The CDR3 loop is CASSLFEANEQFF. The CDR3 nucleotides are TGTGCCAGCAGCTTGTTCGAGGCCAATGAGCAGTTCTTC.

The V and J genes are TRBV6-1 and TRBJ2-5, with 7 bases matching TRBD1. The CDR3 extends over 14 amino acids. Germline assignment: CDR1 MNHNS and CDR2 SASEGT. V trimming: 2 bases; J trimming: 1 base; junction bases outside the gene matches: 1. The CDR3 sequence is CASSEYRGQETQYF. CDR3 nucleotide sequence: TGTGCCAGCAGTGAATACAGGGGCCAAGAGACCCAGTACTTC.

The chain combines TRBV2 with TRBJ2-3; D perhaps matches TRBD1 (5 bases). Per the germline V gene, CDR1 is SNHLY and CDR2 is FYNNEI. V was trimmed by 6 bases and J by 3 bases, leaving 10 bases between them. The CDR3 contains 13 residues. The CDR3: CASRGQETDTQYF. In DNA form, the CDR3 reads TGTGCCAGCAGGGGGCAGGAGACAGATACGCAGTATTTT.